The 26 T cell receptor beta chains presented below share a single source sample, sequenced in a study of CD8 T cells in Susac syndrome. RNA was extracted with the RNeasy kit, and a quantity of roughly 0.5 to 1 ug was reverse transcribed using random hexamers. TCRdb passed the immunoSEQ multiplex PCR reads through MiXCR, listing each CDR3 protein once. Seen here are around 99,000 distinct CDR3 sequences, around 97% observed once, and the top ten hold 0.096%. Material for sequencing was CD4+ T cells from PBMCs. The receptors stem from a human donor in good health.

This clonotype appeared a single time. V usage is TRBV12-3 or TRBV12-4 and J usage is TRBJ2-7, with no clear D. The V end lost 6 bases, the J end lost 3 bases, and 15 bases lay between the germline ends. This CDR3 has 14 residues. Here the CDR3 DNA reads TGTGCCAGCAGCCAACTACCTAACATCTACGAGCAGTACTTC. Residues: CASSQLPNIYEQYF.

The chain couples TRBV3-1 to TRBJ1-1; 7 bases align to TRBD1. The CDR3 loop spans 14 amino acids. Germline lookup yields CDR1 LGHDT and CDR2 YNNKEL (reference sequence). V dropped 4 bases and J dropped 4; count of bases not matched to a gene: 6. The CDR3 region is CASSRRDSSTEAFF. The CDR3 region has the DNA TGTGCCAGCAGCCGCCGGGACAGCTCCACTGAAGCTTTCTTT.

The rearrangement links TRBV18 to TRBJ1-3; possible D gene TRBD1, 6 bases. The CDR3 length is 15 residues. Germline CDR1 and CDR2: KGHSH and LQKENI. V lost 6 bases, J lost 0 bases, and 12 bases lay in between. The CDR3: CASSAQGHSGNTIYF. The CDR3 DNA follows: TGTGCCAGCTCGGCACAGGGCCACTCTGGAAACACCATATATTTT.

CDR3 protein: CASTKITDTQYF. Here the CDR3 DNA reads TGTGCCAGCACCAAGATCACAGATACGCAGTATTTT. The genes are TRBV2 and TRBJ2-3; D unresolved. The CDR3 covers 12 residues. Trimming shortened V by 7 bases and J by 2 bases, and 7 bases separated the two germline ends. Germline CDR1 and CDR2: SNHLY and FYNNEI.

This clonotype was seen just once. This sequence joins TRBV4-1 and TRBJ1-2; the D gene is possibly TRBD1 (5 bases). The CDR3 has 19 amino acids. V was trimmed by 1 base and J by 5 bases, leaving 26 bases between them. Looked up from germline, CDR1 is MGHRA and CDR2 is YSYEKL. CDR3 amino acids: CASSQAPWRNNQGLYGYTF. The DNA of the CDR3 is TGCGCCAGCAGCCAAGCTCCTTGGCGGAACAATCAGGGATTATATGGCTACACCTTC.

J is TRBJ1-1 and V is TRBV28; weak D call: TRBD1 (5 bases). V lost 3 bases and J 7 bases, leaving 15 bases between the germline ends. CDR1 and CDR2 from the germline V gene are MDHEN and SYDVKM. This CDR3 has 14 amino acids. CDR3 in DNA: TGTGCCAGCAGTTTTAGCGGGGGTGTGATTGAAGCTTTCTTT. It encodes CASSFSGGVIEAFF.

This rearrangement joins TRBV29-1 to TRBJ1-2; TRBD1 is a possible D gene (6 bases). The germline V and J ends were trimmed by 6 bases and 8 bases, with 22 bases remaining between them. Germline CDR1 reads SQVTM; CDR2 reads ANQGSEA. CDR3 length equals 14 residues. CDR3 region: CSVAGVGWDGGYTF. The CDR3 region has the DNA TGCAGCGTCGCAGGGGTGGGGTGGGACGGGGGCTACACCTTC. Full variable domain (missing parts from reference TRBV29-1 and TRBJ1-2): SAVISQKPSRDICQRGTSLTIQCQVDSQVTMMFWYRQQPGQSLTLIATANQGSEATYESGFVIDKFPISRPNLTFSTLTVSNMSPEDSSIYLCSVAGVGWDGGYTFGSGTRLTVV.

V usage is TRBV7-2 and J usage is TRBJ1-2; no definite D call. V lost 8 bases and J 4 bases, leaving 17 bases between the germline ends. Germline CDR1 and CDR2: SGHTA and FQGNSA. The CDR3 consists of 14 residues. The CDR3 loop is CASLPGRQIYGYTF. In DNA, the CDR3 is TGTGCCAGCCTACCCGGGCGCCAGATCTATGGCTACACCTTC.

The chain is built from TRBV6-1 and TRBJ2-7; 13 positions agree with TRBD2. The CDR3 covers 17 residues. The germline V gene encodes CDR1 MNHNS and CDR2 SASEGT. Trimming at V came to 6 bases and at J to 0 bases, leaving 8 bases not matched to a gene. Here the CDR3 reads CASRDGLAGASSYEQYF. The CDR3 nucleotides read TGTGCCAGCAGAGACGGACTAGCGGGGGCCAGCTCCTACGAGCAGTACTTC.

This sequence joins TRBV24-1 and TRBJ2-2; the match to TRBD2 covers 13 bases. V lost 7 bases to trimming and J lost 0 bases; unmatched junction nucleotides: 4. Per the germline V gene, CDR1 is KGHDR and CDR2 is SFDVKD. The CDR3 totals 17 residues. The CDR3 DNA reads TGTGCCACCAGCGGGACTAGCGGGAAGGCGAACACCGGGGAGCTGTTTTTT. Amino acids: CATSGTSGKANTGELFF.

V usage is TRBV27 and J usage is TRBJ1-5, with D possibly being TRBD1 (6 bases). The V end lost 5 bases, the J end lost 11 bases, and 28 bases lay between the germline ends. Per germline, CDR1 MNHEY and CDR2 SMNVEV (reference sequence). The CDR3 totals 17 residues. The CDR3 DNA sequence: TGTGCCAGCAGTCAATCCTCCGGGCCGAGAGGGGGATCAGCCCAGCATTTT. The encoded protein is CASSQSSGPRGGSAQHF.

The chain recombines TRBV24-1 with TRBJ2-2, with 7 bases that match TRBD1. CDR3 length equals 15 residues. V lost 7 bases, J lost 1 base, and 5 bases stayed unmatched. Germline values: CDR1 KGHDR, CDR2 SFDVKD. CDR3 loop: CATSSGQVNTGELFF. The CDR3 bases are TGTGCCACCAGCTCCGGACAGGTGAACACCGGGGAGCTGTTTTTT.

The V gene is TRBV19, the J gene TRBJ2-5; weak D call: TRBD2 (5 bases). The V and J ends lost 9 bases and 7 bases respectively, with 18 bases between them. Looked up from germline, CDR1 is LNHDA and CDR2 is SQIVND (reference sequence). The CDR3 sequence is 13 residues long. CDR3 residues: CASSDLIGGTQYF. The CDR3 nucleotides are TGTGCCAGCTCGGACCTTATTGGAGGGACCCAGTACTTC.

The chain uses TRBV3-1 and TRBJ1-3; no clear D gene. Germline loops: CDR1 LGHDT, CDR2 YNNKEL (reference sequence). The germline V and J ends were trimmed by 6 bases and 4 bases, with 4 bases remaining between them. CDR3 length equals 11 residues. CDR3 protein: CASRLGNTIYF. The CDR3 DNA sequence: TGTGCCAGCAGACTCGGAAACACCATATATTTT.

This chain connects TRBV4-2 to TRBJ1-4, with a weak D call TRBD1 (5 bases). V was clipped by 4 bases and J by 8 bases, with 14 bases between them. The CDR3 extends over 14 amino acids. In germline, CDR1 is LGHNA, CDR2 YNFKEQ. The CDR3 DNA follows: TGTGCCAGCAGCCTCGGGACCGCGGCGGAAAAACTGTTTTTT. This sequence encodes CASSLGTAAEKLFF.

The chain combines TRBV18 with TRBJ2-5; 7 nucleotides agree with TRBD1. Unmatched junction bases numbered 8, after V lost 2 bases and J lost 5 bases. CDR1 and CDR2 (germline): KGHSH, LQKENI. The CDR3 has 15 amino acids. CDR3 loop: CASSPEQGSYETQYF. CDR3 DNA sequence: TGTGCCAGCTCACCAGAACAGGGGTCTTACGAGACCCAGTACTTC.

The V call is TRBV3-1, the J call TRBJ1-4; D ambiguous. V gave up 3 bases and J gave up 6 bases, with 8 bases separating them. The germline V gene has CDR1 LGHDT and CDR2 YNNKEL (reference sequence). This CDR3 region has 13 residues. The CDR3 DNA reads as TGTGCCAGCAGCCACCAGGAGGATGAAAAACTGTTTTTT. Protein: CASSHQEDEKLFF.

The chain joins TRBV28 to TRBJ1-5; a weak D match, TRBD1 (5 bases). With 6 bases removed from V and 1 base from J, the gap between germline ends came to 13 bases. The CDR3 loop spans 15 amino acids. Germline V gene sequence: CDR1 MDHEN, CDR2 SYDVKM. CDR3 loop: CASSAGRASNQPQHF. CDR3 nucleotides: TGTGCCAGCAGCGCTGGCAGGGCAAGCAATCAGCCCCAGCATTTT. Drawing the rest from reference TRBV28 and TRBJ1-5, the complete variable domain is DVKVTQSSRYLVKRTGEKVFLECVQDMDHENMFWYRQDPGLGLRLIYFSYDVKMKEKGDIPEGYSVSREKKERFSLILESASTNQTSMYLCASSAGRASNQPQHFGDGTRLSIL.

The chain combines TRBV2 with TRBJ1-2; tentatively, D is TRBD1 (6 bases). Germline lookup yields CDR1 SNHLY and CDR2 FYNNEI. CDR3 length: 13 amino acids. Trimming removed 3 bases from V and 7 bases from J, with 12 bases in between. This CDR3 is CASSEARGGGYTF. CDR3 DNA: TGTGCCAGCAGTGAGGCCAGGGGAGGTGGCTACACCTTC.

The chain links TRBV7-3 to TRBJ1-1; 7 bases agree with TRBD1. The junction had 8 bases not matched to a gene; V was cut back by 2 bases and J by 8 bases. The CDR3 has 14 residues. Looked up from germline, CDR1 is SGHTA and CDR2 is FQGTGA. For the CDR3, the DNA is TGTGCCAGCAGCTTACAGCCCGGGACAGTAGAAGCTTTCTTT. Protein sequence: CASSLQPGTVEAFF.

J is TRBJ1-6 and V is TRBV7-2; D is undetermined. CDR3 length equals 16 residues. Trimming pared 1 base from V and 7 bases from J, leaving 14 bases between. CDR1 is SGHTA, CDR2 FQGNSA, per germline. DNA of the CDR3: TGTGCCAGCAGCTTAGAAAGGAAGGGAAGCAATTCACCCCTCCACTTT. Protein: CASSLERKGSNSPLHF. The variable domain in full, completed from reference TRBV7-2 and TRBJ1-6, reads GAGVSQSPSNKVTEKGKDVELRCDPISGHTALYWYRQSLGQGLEFLIYFQGNSAPDKSGLPSDRFSAERTGGSVSTLTIQRTQQEDSAVYLCASSLERKGSNSPLHFGNGTRLTVT.

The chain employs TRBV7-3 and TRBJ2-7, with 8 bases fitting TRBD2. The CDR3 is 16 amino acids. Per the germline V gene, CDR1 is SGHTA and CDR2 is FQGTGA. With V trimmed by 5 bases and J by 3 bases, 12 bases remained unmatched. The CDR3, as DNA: TGTGCCAGCAGCAAAGCGGGAGCTTCCCTTTTCTACGAGCAGTACTTC. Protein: CASSKAGASLFYEQYF.

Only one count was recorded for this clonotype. CDR3 nucleotides: TGTGCCAGCTCACCAGCCAGGGCCTCATCGGACTACACCTTC. This translates into CASSPARASSDYTF. This chain links TRBV18 with TRBJ1-2; tentative D call: TRBD1 (5 bases). Per the germline V gene, CDR1 is KGHSH and CDR2 is LQKENI. CDR3 length: 14 residues. Trimming stripped 2 bases from V and 10 bases from J, with 17 bases between.

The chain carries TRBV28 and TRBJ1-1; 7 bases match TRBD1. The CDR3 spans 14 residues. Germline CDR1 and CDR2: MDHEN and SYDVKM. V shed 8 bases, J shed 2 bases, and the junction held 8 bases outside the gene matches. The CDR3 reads CASRLQGTNTEAFF. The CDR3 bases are TGTGCCAGCCGATTACAGGGGACTAACACTGAAGCTTTCTTT.

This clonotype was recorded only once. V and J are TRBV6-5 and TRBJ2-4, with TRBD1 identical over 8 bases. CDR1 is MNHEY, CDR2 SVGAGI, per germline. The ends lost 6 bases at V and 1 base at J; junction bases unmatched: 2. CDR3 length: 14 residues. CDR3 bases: TGTGCCAGCAGACGACAGGGGGCCAAAAACATTCAGTACTTC. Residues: CASRRQGAKNIQYF.

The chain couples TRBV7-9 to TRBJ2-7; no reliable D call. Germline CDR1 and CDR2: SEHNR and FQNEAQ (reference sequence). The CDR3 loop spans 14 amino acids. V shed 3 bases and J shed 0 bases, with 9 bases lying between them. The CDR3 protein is CASSFGPGSYEQYF. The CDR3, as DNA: TGTGCCAGCAGCTTCGGTCCGGGCTCCTACGAGCAGTACTTC.